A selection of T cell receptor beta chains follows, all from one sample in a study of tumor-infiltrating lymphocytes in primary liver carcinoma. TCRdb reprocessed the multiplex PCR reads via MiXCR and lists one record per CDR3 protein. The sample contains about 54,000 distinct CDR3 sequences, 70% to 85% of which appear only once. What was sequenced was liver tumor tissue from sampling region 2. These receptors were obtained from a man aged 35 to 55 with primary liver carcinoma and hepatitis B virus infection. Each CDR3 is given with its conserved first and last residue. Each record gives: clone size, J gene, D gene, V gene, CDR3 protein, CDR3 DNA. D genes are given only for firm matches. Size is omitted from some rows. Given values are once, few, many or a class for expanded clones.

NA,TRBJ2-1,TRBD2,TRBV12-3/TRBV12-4,CASVTSGRDEQFF,TGTGCCAGTGTGACTAGCGGGAGAGATGAGCAGTTCTTC
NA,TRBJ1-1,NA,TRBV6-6,CVSGDSGSGNTEAFF,TGTGTCAGCGGGGATTCGGGTTCGGGGAACACTGAAGCTTTCTTT
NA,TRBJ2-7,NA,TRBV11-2,CASAPLEAVLYEQYF,TGTGCCAGCGCCCCCTTGGAAGCGGTCCTCTACGAGCAGTACTTC
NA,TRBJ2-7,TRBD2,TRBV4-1,CASNPRGGDPYEQYF,TGCGCCAGCAACCCTCGGGGAGGGGACCCCTACGAGCAGTACTTC
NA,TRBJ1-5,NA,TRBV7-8,CVSSLWSGPQHF,TGTGTCAGTAGCTTATGGTCCGGGCCCCAGCATTTT
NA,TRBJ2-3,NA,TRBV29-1,CSASPLSAEFTDTQYF,TGCAGCGCCAGCCCACTATCGGCTGAATTCACAGATACACAGTATTTT
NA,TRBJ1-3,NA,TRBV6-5,CISRMTWDSYTLYF,TGTATCAGCAGGATGACATGGGACTCATACACCTTATATTTT
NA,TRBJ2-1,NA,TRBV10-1,CASRDGNSYNEQFF,TGCGCCAGCAGGGACGGAAACTCCTACAATGAGCAGTTCTTC
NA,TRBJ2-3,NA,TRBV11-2,CASNTGHSETGMQYF,TGTGCCAGCAACACGGGACATAGCGAGACAGGTATGCAGTATTTT
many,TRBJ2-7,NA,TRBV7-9,CAGTLGEQYEQYF,TGTGCCGGAACTTTGGGGGAGCAGTACGAGCAGTACTTC
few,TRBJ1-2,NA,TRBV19,CASNPDGGASRGYTF,TGTGCCAGTAACCCCGACGGGGGGGCGAGTAGGGGCTACACCTTC
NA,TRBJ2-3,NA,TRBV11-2,CACSLSRGLDTQYF,TGTGCCTGTAGCTTATCCAGGGGATTAGATACGCAGTATTTT
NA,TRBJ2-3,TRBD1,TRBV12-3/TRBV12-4,CASNSPEGQGRSDTRYF,TGTGCCAGCAATTCGCCTGAGGGACAGGGGCGGTCAGATACGCGGTATTTT
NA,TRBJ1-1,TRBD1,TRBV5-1,CASSQETGGGDNTEAFF,TGCGCCAGCAGCCAGGAGACAGGGGGCGGAGATAACACTGAAGCTTTCTTT
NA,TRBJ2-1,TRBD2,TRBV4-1,CVSSQGPTSGDHNEQFF,TGCGTCAGCAGCCAAGGGCCCACTAGCGGGGACCACAATGAGCAGTTCTTC
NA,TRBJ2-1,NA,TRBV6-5,CASSPAGNNEQFF,TGTGCCAGTAGCCCAGCAGGGAACAATGAGCAGTTCTTC
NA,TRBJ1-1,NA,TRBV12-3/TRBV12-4,CASSAGSTGAFF,TGTGCCAGCAGCGCGGGGAGCACTGGAGCTTTCTTT
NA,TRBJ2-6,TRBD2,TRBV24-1,CATSDLHPASGGANVLSF,TGTGCCACCAGTGATTTGCATCCTGCCTCGGGGGGGGCCAACGTCCTGTCTTTC
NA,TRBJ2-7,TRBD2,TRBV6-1,CASSPGLAAYGQYF,TGTGCCAGCAGTCCTGGGCTAGCGGCCTACGGACAGTACTTC
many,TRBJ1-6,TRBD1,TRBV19,CATTRDRYNSPLHF,TGTGCCACCACCCGGGACAGATATAATTCACCCCTCCACTTT
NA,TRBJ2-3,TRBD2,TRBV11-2,CASSPPASGSSDTQYF,TGTGCCAGTAGCCCCCCGGCTAGCGGCAGCTCAGATACGCAGTATTTT
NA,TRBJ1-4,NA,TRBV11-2,CASSLELGDEKLFF,TGTGCTAGCAGCTTAGAGCTTGGGGACGAGAAACTGTTTTTT
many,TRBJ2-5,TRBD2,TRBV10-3,CAISESSSGRGWQETQYF,TGTGCCATCAGTGAGTCCTCTAGCGGGAGGGGATGGCAAGAGACCCAGTACTTC
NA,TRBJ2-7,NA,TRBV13,CTSSNNREQYF,TGTACCAGTAGCAACAACAGGGAGCAGTACTTC
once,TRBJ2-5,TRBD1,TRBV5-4,CARSSRDRGETQHF,TGTGCCAGGAGCTCCCGGGACAGGGGAGAGACCCAGCACTTC
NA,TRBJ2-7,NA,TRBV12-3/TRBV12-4,CVSSKQPFPSEQYF,TGTGTTAGCAGTAAGCAGCCTTTTCCCAGCGAGCAGTACTTC
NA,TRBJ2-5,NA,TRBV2,CASRDPEGETQYF,TGTGCCAGCAGGGATCCGGAGGGGGAGACCCAGTACTTC
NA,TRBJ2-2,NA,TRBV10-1,CASSDGGTNTGELFF,TGCGCCAGCAGTGACGGCGGGACGAACACCGGGGAACTGTTTTTT
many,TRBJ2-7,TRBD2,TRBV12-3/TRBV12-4,CASTLAGVLSYEQYF,TGTGCCAGCACACTAGCGGGAGTTCTTAGCTACGAGCAGTACTTC
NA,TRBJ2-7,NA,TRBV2,CANSETLFAAPYEQYF,TGTGCCAACAGTGAAACCCTCTTTGCAGCCCCCTACGAGCAGTACTTC
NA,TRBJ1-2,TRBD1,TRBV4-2,CASSHEGGPEQGGGYTF,TGTGCCAGCAGCCATGAAGGGGGACCGGAACAGGGGGGTGGCTACACCTTC
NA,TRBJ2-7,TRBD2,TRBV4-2,CASSHYLTGGPGEQYF,TGTGCCAGCAGCCATTACCTAACGGGAGGGCCGGGTGAGCAGTACTTC
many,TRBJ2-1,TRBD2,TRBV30,CAWSGGGSGKYNEQFF,TGTGCCTGGAGTGGGGGGGGTAGCGGGAAATACAATGAGCAGTTCTTC
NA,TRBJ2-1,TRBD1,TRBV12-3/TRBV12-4,CASSYGRGNYKEQFF,TGTGCCAGTAGTTATGGCAGGGGGAACTACAAAGAGCAGTTCTTC
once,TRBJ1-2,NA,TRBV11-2,CASSVLGGLRGYTF,TGCGCCAGCAGCGTCCTGGGAGGGTTGCGCGGCTACACCTTC
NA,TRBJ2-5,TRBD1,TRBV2,CTNSGTGQETQYF,TGTACCAACAGTGGGACAGGACAGGAGACCCAGTACTTC
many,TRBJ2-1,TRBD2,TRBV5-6,CASRPRERTYNEQFF,TGTGCCAGCAGACCGCGGGAGAGGACATACAATGAGCAGTTCTTC
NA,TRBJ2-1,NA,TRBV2,CASSPSETYNEQFF,TGTGCCAGCAGTCCTAGCGAGACCTACAATGAGCAGTTCTTC
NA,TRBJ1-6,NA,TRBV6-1,CASSERGENSPLHF,TGTGCCAGCAGTGAAAGAGGGGAGAATTCACCCCTCCACTTC
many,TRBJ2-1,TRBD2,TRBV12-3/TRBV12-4,CASSLMIAGGPANEQFF,TGTGCCAGCAGTTTAATGATAGCGGGAGGGCCCGCCAATGAGCAGTTCTTC
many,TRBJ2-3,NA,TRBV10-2,CASTPLGEAGTQYF,TGCGCCAGCACCCCATTGGGAGAGGCGGGTACGCAGTATTTT
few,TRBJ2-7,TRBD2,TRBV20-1,CSAKGTSGTYEQYF,TGCAGTGCCAAGGGGACTAGCGGAACCTACGAGCAGTACTTC
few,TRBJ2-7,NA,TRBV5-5,CASSPAGTWTYEQYF,TGTGCCAGCAGCCCTGCGGGGACCTGGACCTACGAGCAGTACTTC
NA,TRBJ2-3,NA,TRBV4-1,CASSQDPLSADTQYF,TGCGCCAGTAGCCAAGATCCCCTGTCCGCAGATACGCAGTATTTT
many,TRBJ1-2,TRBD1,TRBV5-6,CASSFEPGQAYYGYTF,TGTGCCAGCAGCTTTGAACCGGGACAGGCGTACTATGGCTACACCTTC
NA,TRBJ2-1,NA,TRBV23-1,CASTQDRRKGYNEQFF,TGCGCCAGCACTCAAGACAGGCGTAAAGGCTACAATGAGCAGTTCTTC
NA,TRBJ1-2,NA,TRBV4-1,CLSSPREGRYGYTF,TGCCTCAGCAGCCCCAGAGAAGGGCGCTATGGCTACACCTTC
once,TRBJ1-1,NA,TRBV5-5,CAGSLGGHTEAFF,TGTGCCGGCAGCTTGGGAGGTCACACTGAAGCTTTCTTT
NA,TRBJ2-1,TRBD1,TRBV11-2,CVSNSAAGGNEQFF,TGTGTCAGCAACTCCGCTGCAGGGGGTAATGAGCAGTTCTTC
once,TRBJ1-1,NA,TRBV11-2,CASSLGYTEALF,TGTGCCAGCAGTTTAGGATACACTGAAGCTCTCTTT